These 24 T cell receptor beta chains were all obtained from the same sample, sequenced in a study of T cells in Graves' hyperthyroidism and ophthalmopathy. TCR beta CDR3 region amplification was performed from RNA transcripts. HTBI primers were the set used in a first-round RT-PCR of the TCR CDR3. MiXCR, applied by TCRdb to the multiplex PCR reads, yields one record per CDR3 protein. The sample yields roughly 570,000 distinct CDR3 sequences, more than 45% seen once. Sequencing used peripheral blood or thyroid tissue (not recorded which). The source of these receptors is a woman under 30 with Graves' hyperthyroidism.

This chain uses TRBV5-1 with TRBJ1-1, with 8 bases that match TRBD1. V was pared by 4 bases and J by 4 bases, with 9 bases of the junction left unmatched. CDR1 and CDR2 from the germline V gene are SGHRS and YFSETQ. The CDR3 sequence is 15 residues long. CDR3 region: CASSSGTGRGTEAFF. CDR3 bases: TGCGCCAGCAGCAGTGGGACAGGTCGTGGCACTGAAGCTTTCTTT.

This clonotype was observed at least ten times. This chain uses TRBV7-9 with TRBJ1-4; TRBD1 matches at 7 bases. V lost 5 bases to trimming and J lost 4 bases; unmatched junction nucleotides: 7. This CDR3 region has 15 residues. Germline V gene lookup returns CDR1 SEHNR and CDR2 FQNEAQ (reference sequence). The CDR3 region has the DNA TGTGCCAGCAGCAAGGGGACAGCCTTTAATGAAAAACTGTTTTTT. Its protein is CASSKGTAFNEKLFF.

There are a few counts of this clonotype. The chain links TRBV2 to TRBJ2-1; possible D gene TRBD2, 6 bases. Trimming shortened V by 6 bases and J by 7 bases, and 19 bases separated the two germline ends. The CDR3 consists of 15 residues. Per the germline V gene, CDR1 is SNHLY and CDR2 is FYNNEI. The CDR3 DNA is TGTGCCAGCAGAGAAAGCGGGCTCATTATAAATGAGCAGTTCTTC. It translates to CASRESGLIINEQFF.

This clonotype was detected ten times or more. The chain has TRBV24-1 and TRBJ1-3, with D tentatively TRBD1 (5 bases). V gave up 3 bases and J gave up 0 bases, with 8 bases separating them. The germline V gene has CDR1 KGHDR and CDR2 SFDVKD. The CDR3 has 15 amino acids. CDR3 sequence reads: CATSDLTDSGNTIYF. Here the CDR3 DNA reads TGTGCCACCAGTGATCTGACAGACTCTGGAAACACCATATATTTT.

The chain is built from TRBV20-1 and TRBJ2-5; a possible D gene is TRBD2 (6 bases). Germline CDR1 DFQATT, CDR2 SNEGSKA (reference sequence). V lost 3 bases, J lost 3 bases, and 14 bases lay in between. The CDR3 has 14 amino acids. Written as DNA, the CDR3 is TGCAGTGCTAGTCGGCAGGAGGGTAAAGAGACCCAGTACTTC. Translation gives CSASRQEGKETQYF.

The CDR3 region has the DNA TGCAGCGTTCACCTGGGACTAGCGGGAACTTTCTACGAGCAGTACTTC. It encodes CSVHLGLAGTFYEQYF. The rearrangement uses TRBV29-1 and TRBJ2-7; 13 bases are a match to TRBD2. Trimming at V came to 5 bases and at J to 3 bases, leaving 10 bases not matched to a gene. The CDR3 length is 16 residues. Germline CDR1 is SQVTM and CDR2 is ANQGSEA.

A few counts support this clonotype. A read error may explain this, as a much larger clone is one base away. The V call is TRBV24-1, the J call TRBJ2-2; D tentatively reads TRBD1 or TRBD2 (5 bases each). The CDR3 is 15 amino acids. Germline V gene lookup returns CDR1 KGHDR and CDR2 SFDVKD. Deletions cut 8 bases from V and 6 bases from J, with 18 bases between. This CDR3 reads CATNPSTGRSGELFF. CDR3 bases: TGTGCCACCAATCCGTCAACGGGGCGATCCGGGGAGCTGTTTTTT.

This rearrangement joins TRBV6-2 or TRBV6-3 to TRBJ2-7; 11 bases are shared with TRBD2. Germline lookup yields CDR1 MNHEY and CDR2 SVGEGT. The CDR3 is 15 residues long. Trimming took 3 bases from V and 6 from J; bases not matched to a gene: 7. CDR3 DNA: TGTGCCAGCAGTTATAGGCCTAGCGGGAGGTCCGAGCAGTACTTC. Protein sequence: CASSYRPSGRSEQYF.

This clonotype was detected only a few times. The chain has TRBV12-3 or TRBV12-4 and TRBJ1-5; a possible D gene is TRBD1 (5 bases). This CDR3 contains 15 residues. V was clipped by 6 bases and J by 1 base, with 13 bases between them. The CDR3 sequence is CASSPGRGSNQPQHF. CDR3 in DNA: TGTGCCAGCAGCCCGGGGAGGGGCAGCAATCAGCCCCAGCATTTT.

Ten or more counts support this clonotype. The rearrangement uses TRBV7-9 and TRBJ1-1, with D perhaps TRBD1 (6 bases). The CDR3 is 12 residues long. The V and J ends lost 1 base and 11 bases respectively, with 11 bases between them. Per germline, CDR1 SEHNR and CDR2 FQNEAQ (reference sequence). CDR3 sequence reads: CASSLEGGCAFF. In nucleotides, the CDR3 is TGTGCCAGCAGCTTAGAAGGGGGTTGCGCTTTCTTT.

V is TRBV15 and J is TRBJ2-7; 7 positions agree with TRBD1. Trimming removed 0 bases from V and 0 bases from J; junction bases left unmatched: 5. Germline CDR1 is LNHNV and CDR2 is YYDKDF (reference sequence). The CDR3 spans 16 residues. The CDR3 sequence is CATSRDNRGNSYEQYF. Here the CDR3 DNA reads TGTGCCACCAGCAGAGATAACAGGGGAAACTCCTACGAGCAGTACTTC. Variable domain in full (rest from reference TRBV15 and TRBJ2-7): DAMVIQNPRYQVTQFGKPVTLSCSQTLNHNVMYWYQQKSSQAPKLLFHYYDKDFNNEADTPDNFQSRRPNTSFCFLDIRSPGLGDTAMYLCATSRDNRGNSYEQYFGPGTRLTVT.

This chain uses TRBV24-1 with TRBJ2-5, with D perhaps TRBD1 (6 bases). This CDR3 contains 13 residues. The germline CDR1 and CDR2 sequences are KGHDR and SFDVKD. The CDR3 coding sequence is TGTGCTACACCTCAGGGGTACGGAGAGACCCAGTACTTC. Encoded protein: CATPQGYGETQYF.

The table lists this clonotype with many counts. The rearrangement uses TRBV30 and TRBJ1-1; D is unresolved. The CDR3 length is 13 residues. Germline V gives CDR1 GTSNPN, CDR2 SVGIG (reference sequence). V was shortened by 0 bases and J by 0 bases, with 5 bases between the two germline ends. CDR3 protein: CAWSVGVNTEAFF. DNA of the CDR3: TGTGCCTGGAGTGTTGGGGTGAACACTGAAGCTTTCTTT.

V gene TRBV20-1 combines with J gene TRBJ1-2; possible D gene TRBD1, 5 bases. V was trimmed by 6 bases and J by 8 bases, leaving 16 bases between them. CDR3 length equals 12 residues. From germline, CDR1 is DFQATT and CDR2 SNEGSKA (reference sequence). The CDR3 is CSANSEGFGYTF. CDR3 coding DNA: TGCAGTGCGAATAGTGAGGGGTTCGGCTACACCTTC.

This clonotype was recorded many times. The rearrangement joins TRBV24-1 to TRBJ1-5, with a tentative D call TRBD1 (6 bases). V dropped 4 bases and J dropped 8 bases, with 20 bases sitting between them. There are 16 residues in the CDR3. Germline V lookup: CDR1 KGHDR, CDR2 SFDVKD. For the CDR3, the DNA is TGTGCCACCAGTGACCCGGTCAGGGGTCGCCTGAAGCCCCAGCATTTT. This gives the protein CATSDPVRGRLKPQHF.

This clonotype was seen many times. The chain combines TRBV5-1 with TRBJ1-4; D gene uncertain. Germline V gene sequence: CDR1 SGHRS, CDR2 YFSETQ. The CDR3 extends over 14 amino acids. V was trimmed by 4 bases and J by 0 bases, leaving 7 bases between them. CDR3 coding DNA: TGCGCCAGCAGCATAGTCCCAACTAATGAAAAACTGTTTTTT. It translates to CASSIVPTNEKLFF.

The V gene is TRBV7-2, the J gene TRBJ2-6; 7 bases agree with TRBD1. This CDR3 spans 18 amino acids. J lost 0 bases, V lost 4 bases, and 9 bases had no gene match. Germline CDR1 and CDR2: SGHTA and FQGNSA. Here the CDR3 DNA reads TGTGCCAGCAGCTCCCACAGGGGACGTACCTCTGGGGCCAACGTCCTGACTTTC. Amino acids: CASSSHRGRTSGANVLTF.

Turning to this clonotype: Just one base apart from a much larger clone, this may be a read error. V gene TRBV6-5 combines with J gene TRBJ2-5, with a weak D call TRBD2 (6 bases). CDR1 and CDR2 (germline): MNHEY, SVGAGI. The CDR3 is made up of 15 amino acids. For the CDR3, the DNA is TGTGCCATCAGTTACGTTGCGGGATCTCAAGAGACCCAGTACTTC. Translated, it gives CAISYVAGSQETQYF.

About this clonotype itself: Its ends do not fully match the called genes, so a read error is possible. The V gene is TRBV7-9, the J gene TRBJ2-7, with no clear D. Germline V CDR1 and CDR2: SEHNR, FQNEAQ (reference sequence). CDR3 size: 11 residues. The CDR3 loop is CASSYSYGQYF. DNA of the CDR3: TGTGCCAGCAGCTATAGCTACGGGCAGTACTTC.

The chain has TRBV11-2 and TRBJ2-7; D is possibly TRBD1 (6 bases). The end of the DNA fits TRBJ2-1 better, so the J call may be wrong. Looked up from germline, CDR1 is SGHAT and CDR2 is FQNNGV. The CDR3 has 15 amino acids. The CDR3 sequence: CASSITGSTYNEQFF. In DNA form, the CDR3 reads TGTGCCAGCAGCATAACAGGGTCCACCTACAATGAGCAGTTCTTC.

About this clonotype itself: This may come from a read error, since a much larger clone is one base off. The rearrangement links TRBV5-1 to TRBJ2-7; maybe TRBD1 (5 bases). The CDR3 runs to 13 residues. Germline assignment: CDR1 SGHRS and CDR2 YFSETQ. In DNA, the CDR3 is TGCGCCAGCAGCTTCAGGGAATACTACGGGCAGTACTTC. Encoded protein: CASSFREYYGQYF.

This chain joins TRBV24-1 and TRBJ2-7; D is tentatively TRBD1 or TRBD2 (5 bases each). Trimming took 4 bases from V and 5 from J, leaving 17 bases between them. Germline lookup yields CDR1 KGHDR and CDR2 SFDVKD. The CDR3 contains 15 residues. Here the CDR3 reads CATSENRRAINEQYF. The CDR3, as DNA: TGTGCCACCAGTGAAAACAGGCGGGCAATAAACGAGCAGTACTTC.

In its sample, this clonotype was seen many times. The V and J genes are TRBV20-1 and TRBJ1-2; D not resolved. This CDR3 contains 13 residues. Trimming removed 3 bases from V and 1 base from J, with 9 bases in between. Germline V gene lookup returns CDR1 DFQATT and CDR2 SNEGSKA (reference sequence). DNA of the CDR3: TGCAGTGCTAGGACTCAGTTTAACTATGGCTACACCTTC. It yields the protein CSARTQFNYGYTF.

There are many counts of this clonotype. This rearrangement joins TRBV29-1 to TRBJ1-6, with a possible D match to TRBD1 (6 bases). V was clipped by 6 bases and J by 5 bases, with 11 bases between them. Germline lookup yields CDR1 SQVTM and CDR2 ANQGSEA. There are 13 residues in the CDR3. The CDR3 sequence: CSVQGTNNSPLHF. The CDR3 DNA is TGCAGCGTACAGGGAACCAATAATTCACCCCTCCACTTT.